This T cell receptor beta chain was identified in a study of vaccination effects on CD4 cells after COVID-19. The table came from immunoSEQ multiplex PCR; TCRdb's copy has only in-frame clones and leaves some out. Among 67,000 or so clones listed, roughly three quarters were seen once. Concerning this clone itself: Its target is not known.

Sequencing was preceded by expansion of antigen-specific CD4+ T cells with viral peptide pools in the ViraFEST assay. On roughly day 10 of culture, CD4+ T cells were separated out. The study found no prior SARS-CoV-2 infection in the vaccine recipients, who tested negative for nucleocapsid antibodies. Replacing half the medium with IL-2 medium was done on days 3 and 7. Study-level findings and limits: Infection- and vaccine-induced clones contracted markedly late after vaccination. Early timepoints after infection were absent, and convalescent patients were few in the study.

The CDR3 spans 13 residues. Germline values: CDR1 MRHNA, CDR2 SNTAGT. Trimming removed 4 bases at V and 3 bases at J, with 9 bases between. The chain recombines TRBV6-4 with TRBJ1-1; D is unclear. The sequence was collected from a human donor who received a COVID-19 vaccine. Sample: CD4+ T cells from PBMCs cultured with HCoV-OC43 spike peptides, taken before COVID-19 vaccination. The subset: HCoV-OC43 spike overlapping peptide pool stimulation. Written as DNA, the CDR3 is TGTGCCAGCAGTGCCACACTATACACTGAAGCTTTCTTT. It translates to CASSATLYTEAFF.